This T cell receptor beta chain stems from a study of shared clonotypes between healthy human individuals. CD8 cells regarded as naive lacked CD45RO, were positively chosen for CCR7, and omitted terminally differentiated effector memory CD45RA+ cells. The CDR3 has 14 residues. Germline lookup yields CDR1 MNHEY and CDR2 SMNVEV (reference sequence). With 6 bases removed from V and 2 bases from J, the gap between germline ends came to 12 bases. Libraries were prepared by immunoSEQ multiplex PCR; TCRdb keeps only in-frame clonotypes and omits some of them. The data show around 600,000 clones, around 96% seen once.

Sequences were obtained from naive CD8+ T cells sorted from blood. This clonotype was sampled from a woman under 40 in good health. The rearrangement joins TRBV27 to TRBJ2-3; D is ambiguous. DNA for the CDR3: TGTGCCAGCAGAAACATCAATTACACAGATACGCAGTATTTT. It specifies CASRNINYTDTQYF.